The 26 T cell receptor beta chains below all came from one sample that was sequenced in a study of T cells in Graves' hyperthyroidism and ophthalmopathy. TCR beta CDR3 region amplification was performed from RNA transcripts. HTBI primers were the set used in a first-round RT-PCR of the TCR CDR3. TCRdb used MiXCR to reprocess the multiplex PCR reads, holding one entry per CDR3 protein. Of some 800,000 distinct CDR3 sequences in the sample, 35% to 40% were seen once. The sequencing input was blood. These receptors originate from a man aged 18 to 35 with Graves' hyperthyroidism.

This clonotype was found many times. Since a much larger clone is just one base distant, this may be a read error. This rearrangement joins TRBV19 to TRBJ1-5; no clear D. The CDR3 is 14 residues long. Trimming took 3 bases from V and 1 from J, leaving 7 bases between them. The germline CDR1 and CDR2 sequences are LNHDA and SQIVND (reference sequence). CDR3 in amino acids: CASSIRESNQPQHF. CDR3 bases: TGTGCCAGTAGTATCCGGGAGAGCAATCAGCCCCAGCATTTT.

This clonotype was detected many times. The CDR3 loop is CASRKLDTMNTEAFF. CDR3 coding DNA: TGTGCCAGCAGAAAACTTGACACGATGAACACTGAAGCTTTCTTT. The chain uses TRBV12-3 or TRBV12-4 and TRBJ1-1, with D unresolved. The CDR3 has 15 amino acids. The ends were cut back, 6 bases at V and 0 bases at J, with 14 bases in the middle.

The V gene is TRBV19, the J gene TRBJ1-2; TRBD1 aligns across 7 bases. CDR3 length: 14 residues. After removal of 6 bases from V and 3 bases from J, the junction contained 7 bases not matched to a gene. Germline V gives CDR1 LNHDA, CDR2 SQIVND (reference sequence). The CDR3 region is CASSDDRADYGYTF. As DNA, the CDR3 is TGTGCCAGTAGCGACGACAGGGCCGACTATGGCTACACCTTC.

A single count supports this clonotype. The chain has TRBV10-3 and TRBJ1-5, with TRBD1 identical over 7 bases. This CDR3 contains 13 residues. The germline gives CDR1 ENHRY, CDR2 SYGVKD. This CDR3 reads CARAGRGNQPQHF. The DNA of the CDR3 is TGTGCTAGAGCGGGCAGGGGGAACCAGCCCCAGCATTTT.

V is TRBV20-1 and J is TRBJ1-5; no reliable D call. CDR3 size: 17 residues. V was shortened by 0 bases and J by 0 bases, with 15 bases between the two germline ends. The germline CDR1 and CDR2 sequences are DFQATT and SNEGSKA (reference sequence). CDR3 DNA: TGCAGTGCTAGAGATGGCGCCGGGAGACATAGCAATCAGCCCCAGCATTTT. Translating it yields CSARDGAGRHSNQPQHF.

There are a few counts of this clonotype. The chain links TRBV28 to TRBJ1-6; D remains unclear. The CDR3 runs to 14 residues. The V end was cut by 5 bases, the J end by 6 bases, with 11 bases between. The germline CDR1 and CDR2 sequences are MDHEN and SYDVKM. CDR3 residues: CASSHRAVNSPLHF. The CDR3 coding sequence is TGTGCCAGCAGTCACAGAGCGGTTAATTCACCCCTCCACTTT.

DNA of the CDR3: TGTGCCAGCAGCTTCCGGACAGGATCGGACACTGAAGCTTTCTTT. Translated: CASSFRTGSDTEAFF. V is TRBV5-5 and J is TRBJ1-1, with TRBD1 matching 7 bases. Germline CDR1 and CDR2: SGHKS and YYEKEE (reference sequence). Trimming cost V 2 bases and J 3 bases; bases outside gene matches: 7. This CDR3 region has 15 residues.

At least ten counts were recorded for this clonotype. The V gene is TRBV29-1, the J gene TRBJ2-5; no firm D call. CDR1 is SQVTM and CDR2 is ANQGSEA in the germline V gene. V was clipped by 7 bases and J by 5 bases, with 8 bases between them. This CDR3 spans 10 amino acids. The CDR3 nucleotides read TGCAGCGCTGGCTTGGAGACCCAGTACTTC. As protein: CSAGLETQYF.

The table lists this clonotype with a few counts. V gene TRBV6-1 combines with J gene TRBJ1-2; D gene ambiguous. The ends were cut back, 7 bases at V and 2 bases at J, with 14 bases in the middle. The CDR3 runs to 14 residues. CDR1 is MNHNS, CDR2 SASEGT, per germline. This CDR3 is CASIYSGVNYGYTF. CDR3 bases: TGTGCCAGCATTTACAGTGGCGTAAACTATGGCTACACCTTC.

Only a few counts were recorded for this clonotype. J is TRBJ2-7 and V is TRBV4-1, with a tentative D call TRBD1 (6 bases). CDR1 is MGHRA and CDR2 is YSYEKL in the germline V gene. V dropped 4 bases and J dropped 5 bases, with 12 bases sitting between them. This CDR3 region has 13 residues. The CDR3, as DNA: TGCGCCAGCAGCCCTAACCACAGGGACGAGCAGTACTTC. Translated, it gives CASSPNHRDEQYF.

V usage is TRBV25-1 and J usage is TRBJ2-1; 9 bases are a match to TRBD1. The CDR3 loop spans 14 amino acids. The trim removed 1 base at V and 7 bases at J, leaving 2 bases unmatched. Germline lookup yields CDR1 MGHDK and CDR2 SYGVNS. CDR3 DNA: TGTGCCAGCAGTGAATGGGACAGGGAGAATGAGCAGTTCTTC. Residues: CASSEWDRENEQFF.

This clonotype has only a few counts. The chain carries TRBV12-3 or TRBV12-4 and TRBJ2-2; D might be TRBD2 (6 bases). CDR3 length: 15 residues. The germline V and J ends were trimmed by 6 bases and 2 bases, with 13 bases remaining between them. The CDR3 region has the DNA TGTGCCAGCAGCCTCGGGACTTTCAACACCGGGGAGCTGTTTTTT. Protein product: CASSLGTFNTGELFF.

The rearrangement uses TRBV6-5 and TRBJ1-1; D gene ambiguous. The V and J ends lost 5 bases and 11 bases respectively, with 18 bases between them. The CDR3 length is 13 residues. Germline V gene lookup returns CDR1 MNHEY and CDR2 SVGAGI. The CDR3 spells CASSPRQVAGAFF. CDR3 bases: TGTGCCAGCAGTCCCCGACAAGTGGCTGGGGCTTTCTTT.

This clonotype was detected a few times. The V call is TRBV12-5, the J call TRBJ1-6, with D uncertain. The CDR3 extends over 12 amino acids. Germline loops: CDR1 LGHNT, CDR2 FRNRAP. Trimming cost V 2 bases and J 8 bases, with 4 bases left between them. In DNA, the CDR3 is TGTGCTAGTGGTTTGTGGGATTCACCCCTCCACTTT. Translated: CASGLWDSPLHF.

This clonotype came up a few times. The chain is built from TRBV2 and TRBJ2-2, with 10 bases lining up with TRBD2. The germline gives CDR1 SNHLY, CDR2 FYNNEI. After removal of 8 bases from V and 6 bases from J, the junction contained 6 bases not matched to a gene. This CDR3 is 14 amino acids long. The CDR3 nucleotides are TGTGCCAGCGGGCCAGCGGGGGGGCCCGGGGAGCTGTTTTTT. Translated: CASGPAGGPGELFF.

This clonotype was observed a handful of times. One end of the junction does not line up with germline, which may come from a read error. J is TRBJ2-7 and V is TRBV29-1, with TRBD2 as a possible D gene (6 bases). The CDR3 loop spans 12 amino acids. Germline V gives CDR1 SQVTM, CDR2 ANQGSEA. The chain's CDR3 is CSVVVVGGELYF. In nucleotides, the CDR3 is TGCAGCGTTGTGGTGGTCGGCGGGGAGCTGTACTTC.

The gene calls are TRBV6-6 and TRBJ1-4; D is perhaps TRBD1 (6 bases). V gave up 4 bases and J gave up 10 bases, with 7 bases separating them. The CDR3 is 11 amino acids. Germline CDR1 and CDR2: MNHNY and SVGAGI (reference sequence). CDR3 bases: TGTGCCAGCAGTTCAGGGGCAAAACTGTTTTTT. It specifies CASSSGAKLFF.

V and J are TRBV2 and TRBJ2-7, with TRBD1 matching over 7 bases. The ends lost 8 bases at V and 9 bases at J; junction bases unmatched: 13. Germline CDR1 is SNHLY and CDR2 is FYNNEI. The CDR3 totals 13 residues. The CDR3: CASLTRDSEVQYF. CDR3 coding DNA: TGTGCCAGCTTAACAAGGGACAGCGAGGTGCAGTACTTC.

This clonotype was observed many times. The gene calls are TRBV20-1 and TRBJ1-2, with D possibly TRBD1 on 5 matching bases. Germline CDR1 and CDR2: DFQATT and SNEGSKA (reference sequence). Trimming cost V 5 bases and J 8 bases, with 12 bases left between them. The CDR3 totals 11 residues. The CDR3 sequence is CSAAGVGGYTF. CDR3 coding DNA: TGCAGTGCTGCGGGGGTCGGAGGCTACACCTTC.

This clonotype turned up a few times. This CDR3 reads CASNRGMNTEAFF. CDR3 coding DNA: TGTGCCAGCAACAGGGGGATGAACACTGAAGCTTTCTTT. This rearrangement joins TRBV9 to TRBJ1-1; 8 bases map to TRBD1. Germline V CDR1 and CDR2: SGDLS, YYNGEE. The junction had 1 base not matched to a gene; V was cut back by 6 bases and J by 0 bases. CDR3 length: 13 residues.

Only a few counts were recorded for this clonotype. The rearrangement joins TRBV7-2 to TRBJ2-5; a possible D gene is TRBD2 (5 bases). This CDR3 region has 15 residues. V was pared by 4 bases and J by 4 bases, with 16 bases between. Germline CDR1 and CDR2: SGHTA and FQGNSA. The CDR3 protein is CASSSPAEGRETQYF. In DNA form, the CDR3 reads TGTGCCAGCAGCTCTCCGGCGGAAGGGAGAGAGACCCAGTACTTC.

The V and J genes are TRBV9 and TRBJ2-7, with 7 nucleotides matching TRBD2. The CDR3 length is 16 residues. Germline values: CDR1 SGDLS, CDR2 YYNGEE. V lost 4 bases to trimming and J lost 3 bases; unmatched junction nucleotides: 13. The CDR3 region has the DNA TGTGCCAGCAGCTCCAGGACTAGGGAGACCCTCTACGAGCAGTACTTC. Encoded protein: CASSSRTRETLYEQYF.

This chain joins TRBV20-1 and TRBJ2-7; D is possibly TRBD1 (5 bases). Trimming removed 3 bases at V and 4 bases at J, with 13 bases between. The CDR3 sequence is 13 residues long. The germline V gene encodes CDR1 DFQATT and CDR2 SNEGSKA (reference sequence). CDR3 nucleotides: TGCAGTGCTAGCGGCAGGGTATGGTACGAGCAGTACTTC. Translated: CSASGRVWYEQYF.

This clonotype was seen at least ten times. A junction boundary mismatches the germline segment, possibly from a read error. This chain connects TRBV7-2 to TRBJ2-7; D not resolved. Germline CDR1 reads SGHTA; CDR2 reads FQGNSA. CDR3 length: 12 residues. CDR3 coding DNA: TGCGCCAGCAGCTTGGATAGAAGCGAGCAGTACTTC. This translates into CASSLDRSEQYF.

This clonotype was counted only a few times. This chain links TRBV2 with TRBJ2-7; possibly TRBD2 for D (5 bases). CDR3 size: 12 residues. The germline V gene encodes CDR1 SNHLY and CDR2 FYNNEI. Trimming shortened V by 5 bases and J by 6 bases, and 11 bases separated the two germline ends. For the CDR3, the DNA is TGTGCCAGCAGTCCGGGGAATAGCGAGCAGTACTTC. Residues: CASSPGNSEQYF.

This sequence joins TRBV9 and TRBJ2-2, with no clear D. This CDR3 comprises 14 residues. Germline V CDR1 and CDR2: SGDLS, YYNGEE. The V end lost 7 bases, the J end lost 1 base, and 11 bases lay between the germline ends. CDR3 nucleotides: TGTGCCAGCCGCGCGACGCTGAACACCGGGGAGCTGTTTTTT. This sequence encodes CASRATLNTGELFF. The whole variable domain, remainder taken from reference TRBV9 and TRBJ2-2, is DSGVTQTPKHLITATGQRVTLRCSPRSGDLSVYWYQQSLDQGLQFLIQYYNGEERAKGNILERFSAQQFPDLHSELNLSSLELGDSALYFCASRATLNTGELFFGEGSRLTVL.